Sequencing of this T cell receptor beta chain was carried out in a study of cytomegalovirus exposure and HLA in healthy donors. Study-wide results and limits: With further analysis later on, most CMV-associated TCR beta chains appeared HLA-restricted. Several of the most significant clusters appeared, in a later analysis, to be linked to common viral pathogens. Later, TCR association rates were found to vary by HLA locus, highest for DRB1 and lowest for HLA-C. A link between a missense DCLRE1C variant and TCR beta V- and J-gene trimming emerged from a later analysis.

With 2 bases clipped from V and 4 bases from J, the junction kept 5 bases outside the gene matches. Looked up from germline, CDR1 is SGHRS and CDR2 is YFSETQ. The CDR3 is 15 amino acids. This clone was observed a few times. Its specificity is not known. 60 Vbeta and 13 Jbeta primers were used in PCR. This table comes from immunoSEQ multiplex PCR, and its TCRdb copy is limited to in-frame clones, with some not included. This sample has about 120,000 clones, with around 82% found just once. Input material: PBMCs. V and J are TRBV5-1 and TRBJ2-3; 9 bases map to TRBD1. The receptor was derived from a man under 40 in good health and CMV-seropositive. CDR3 coding DNA: TGCGCCAGCAGCTTTAGGGACAGGGAAGCAGATACGCAGTATTTT. Its protein product is CASSFRDREADTQYF.